The 4 T cell receptor beta chains in this list originate from one sample, sequenced in a study of early T cells in non-severe SARS-CoV-2 infection. Via MiXCR, TCRdb re-called the 5' RACE reads, giving one row per CDR3 protein. Among about 99,000 distinct CDR3 sequences, around a sixth were seen once, and the ten largest hold roughly 1.3%. Sequenced sample: whole blood. These receptors came from an adult who was a healthcare worker with PCR-confirmed SARS-CoV-2 infection or an uninfected control (not recorded which).

This chain links TRBV2 with TRBJ2-3; D possibly corresponds to TRBD1 (5 bases). CDR3 length: 14 amino acids. The germline gives CDR1 SNHLY, CDR2 FYNNEI. Deletions cut 4 bases from V and 7 bases from J, with 15 bases between. The CDR3 loop reads CASSGPGHIYTQYF. The CDR3 bases are TGTGCCAGCAGTGGACCCGGACACATCTATACGCAGTATTTT.

DNA for the CDR3: TGTGCCAGCAGCTTCGACAGTTTCAATCAGCCCCAGCATTTT. This codes for CASSFDSFNQPQHF. The genes are TRBV7-8 and TRBJ1-5, with a tentative D call TRBD1 (5 bases). Germline V gives CDR1 SGHVS, CDR2 FQNEAQ. Trimming pared 3 bases from V and 3 bases from J, leaving 9 bases between. There are 14 residues in the CDR3.

The V call is TRBV29-1, the J call TRBJ2-3, with unresolved D. The CDR3 sequence is 15 residues long. Germline V lookup: CDR1 SQVTM, CDR2 ANQGSEA. The V and J ends lost 4 bases and 0 bases respectively, with 14 bases between them. This CDR3 reads CSVVRQKDSTDTQYF. Here the CDR3 DNA reads TGCAGCGTTGTTAGACAAAAAGATAGCACAGATACGCAGTATTTT.

V is TRBV20-1 and J is TRBJ1-3, with TRBD1 matching over 7 bases. V was pared by 5 bases and J by 0 bases, with 7 bases of the junction left unmatched. Germline V CDR1 and CDR2: DFQATT, SNEGSKA (reference sequence). This CDR3 spans 15 amino acids. CDR3 region: CSAEGAKHSGNTIYF. CDR3 bases: TGCAGTGCTGAGGGGGCCAAACACTCTGGAAACACCATATATTTT.